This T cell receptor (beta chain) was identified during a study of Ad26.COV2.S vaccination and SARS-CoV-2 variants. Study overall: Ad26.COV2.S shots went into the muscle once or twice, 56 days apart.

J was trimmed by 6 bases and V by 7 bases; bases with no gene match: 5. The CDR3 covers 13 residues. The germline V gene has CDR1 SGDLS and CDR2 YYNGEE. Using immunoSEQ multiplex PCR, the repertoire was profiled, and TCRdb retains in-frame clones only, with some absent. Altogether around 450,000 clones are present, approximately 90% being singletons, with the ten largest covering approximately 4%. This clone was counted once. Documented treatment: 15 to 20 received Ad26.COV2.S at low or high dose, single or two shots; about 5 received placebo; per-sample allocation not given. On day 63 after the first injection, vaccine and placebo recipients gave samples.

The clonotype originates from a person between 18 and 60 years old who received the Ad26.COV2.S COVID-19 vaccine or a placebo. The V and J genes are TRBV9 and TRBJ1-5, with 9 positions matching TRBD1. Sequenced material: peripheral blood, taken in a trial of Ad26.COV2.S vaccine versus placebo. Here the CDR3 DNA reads TGTGCCAGCGGTACAGGGGGCTCTCAGCCCCAGCATTTT. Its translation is CASGTGGSQPQHF.